The 27 T cell receptor beta chains below come from one sample, sequenced in a study of Graves' ophthalmopathy and Graves' hyperthyroidism. Using RNA transcripts, the TCR beta CDR3 regions were amplified. Following a first-round RT-PCR that used HTBI primers, a second-round multiplex PCR was carried out. From the multiplex PCR reads, TCRdb called clonotypes with MiXCR, one entry per CDR3 protein. This table holds about 400,000 distinct CDR3 sequences, 15% to 20% found once. The sequenced sample consisted of peripheral blood. The receptor set was obtained from a woman aged 18-29 years with Graves' ophthalmopathy.

In this sample, this clonotype turned up many times. V and J are TRBV7-2 and TRBJ2-7; 8 bases agree with TRBD1. After removal of 6 bases from V and 7 bases from J, the junction contained 11 bases not matched to a gene. Germline V gene sequence: CDR1 SGHTA, CDR2 FQGNSA. The CDR3 has 14 amino acids. The CDR3 nucleotides are TGTGCCAGCAGTTCCGGGACAGGACCTCTTGAGCAGTACTTC. It encodes CASSSGTGPLEQYF.

This clonotype was seen ten or more times. The V gene is TRBV20-1, the J gene TRBJ2-7, with TRBD1 matching over 10 bases. CDR3 length equals 15 residues. Trimming removed 5 bases from V and 3 bases from J; junction bases left unmatched: 10. Per germline, CDR1 DFQATT and CDR2 SNEGSKA (reference sequence). DNA of the CDR3: TGCAGTGCTCGTCACCGGGACAGGGGAATCTACGAGCAGTACTTC. Protein: CSARHRDRGIYEQYF.

V is TRBV6-2 or TRBV6-3 and J is TRBJ2-1; a weak D match, TRBD1 (6 bases). The germline V and J ends were trimmed by 2 bases and 0 bases, with 17 bases remaining between them. Germline CDR1 and CDR2: MNHEY and SVGEGT. This CDR3 contains 18 residues. CDR3 in amino acids: CASSYRSDWGRSYNEQFF. Written as DNA, the CDR3 is TGTGCCAGCAGTTACCGGAGCGACTGGGGGCGCTCCTACAATGAGCAGTTCTTC.

In its sample, this clonotype was seen many times. V is TRBV15 and J is TRBJ1-1; D gene ambiguous. The CDR3 spans 14 residues. Germline CDR1 reads LNHNV; CDR2 reads YYDKDF (reference sequence). V was shortened by 5 bases and J by 1 base, with 11 bases between the two germline ends. The CDR3, as DNA: TGTGCCACCAGCGCCTTCCGGGGGAACACTGAAGCTTTCTTT. It translates to CATSAFRGNTEAFF.

The chain is built from TRBV12-3 or TRBV12-4 and TRBJ2-7, with a weak D call TRBD2 (6 bases). The CDR3 contains 13 residues. Trimming stripped 7 bases from V and 2 bases from J, with 12 bases between. Here the CDR3 reads CASTRGKPYEQYF. CDR3 bases: TGTGCCAGCACACGGGGGAAACCCTACGAGCAGTACTTC.

This rearrangement joins TRBV12-3 or TRBV12-4 to TRBJ1-5; 9 bases are a match to TRBD1. V trimming: 5 bases; J trimming: 1 base; junction bases outside the gene matches: 6. The CDR3 spans 16 residues. The CDR3 coding sequence is TGTGCCAGCAGTCGGAGGACAGGGGTAAGCAATCAGCCCCAGCATTTT. Its translation: CASSRRTGVSNQPQHF.

In this sample, this clonotype turned up many times. The genes are TRBV28 and TRBJ2-7; tentative D call: TRBD2 (6 bases). Germline-derived CDR1 and CDR2 are MDHEN and SYDVKM. The CDR3 spans 13 residues. V lost 5 bases and J lost 0, with 8 bases in between. Here the CDR3 DNA reads TGTGCCAGCAGTGGGGGGAGCTCCTACGAGCAGTACTTC. Translated, it gives CASSGGSSYEQYF. The full variable domain, rest sourced from reference TRBV28 and TRBJ2-7, is DVKVTQSSRYLVKRTGEKVFLECVQDMDHENMFWYRQDPGLGLRLIYFSYDVKMKEKGDIPEGYSVSREKKERFSLILESASTNQTSMYLCASSGGSSYEQYFGPGTRLTVT.

At least ten counts were recorded for this clonotype. The chain combines TRBV6-2 or TRBV6-3 with TRBJ1-2; TRBD1 agrees at 7 bases. Trimming cost V 5 bases and J 5 bases; bases outside gene matches: 8. CDR3 length: 14 amino acids. Germline loops: CDR1 MNHEY, CDR2 SVGEGT. The DNA of the CDR3 is TGTGCCAGCAGTCCTCTCGGGACAGCATATGGCTACACCTTC. The encoded protein is CASSPLGTAYGYTF.

This clonotype was observed at least ten times. This chain links TRBV29-1 with TRBJ1-1; D remains unclear. The length of the CDR3 is 16 residues. In germline, CDR1 is SQVTM, CDR2 ANQGSEA. The V end was cut by 0 bases, the J end by 3 bases, with 17 bases between. CDR3 nucleotides: TGCAGCGTTGAAGATGAGTACGAGGGCTTTGACACTGAAGCTTTCTTT. This gives the protein CSVEDEYEGFDTEAFF.

The sample holds many counts of this clonotype. The rearrangement uses TRBV12-3 or TRBV12-4 and TRBJ1-1, with D uncertain. V was clipped by 4 bases and J by 4 bases, with 13 bases between them. The CDR3 runs 14 residues. The CDR3 DNA sequence: TGTGCCAGCAGTTCGAGGGAGGTTGGCACTGAAGCTTTCTTT. Residues: CASSSREVGTEAFF.

This clonotype was detected ten times or more. V usage is TRBV7-2 and J usage is TRBJ1-6; D gene uncertain. With 5 bases removed from V and 7 bases from J, the gap between germline ends came to 15 bases. The CDR3 extends over 15 amino acids. The germline V gene encodes CDR1 SGHTA and CDR2 FQGNSA. This CDR3 is CASSPRQAQNSPLHF. The DNA for the CDR3 is TGTGCCAGCAGCCCCAGACAAGCCCAGAATTCACCCCTCCACTTT.

In this sample, this clonotype turned up many times. This sequence joins TRBV6-2 or TRBV6-3 and TRBJ1-1; D not certain. V was cut by 6 bases and J by 4 bases, with 15 bases left in between. This CDR3 region has 14 residues. From germline, CDR1 is MNHEY and CDR2 SVGEGT. CDR3 residues: CASSVRTESTEAFF. In nucleotides, the CDR3 is TGTGCCAGCAGCGTCCGGACGGAGTCCACTGAAGCTTTCTTT.

This clonotype was counted many times. Here the CDR3 reads CASSTGPGQEYSYEQYF. The CDR3 DNA sequence: TGTGCCAGCAGTACCGGGCCGGGACAGGAATATTCCTACGAGCAGTACTTC. The rearrangement joins TRBV6-5 to TRBJ2-7, with 8 nucleotides matching TRBD1. The CDR3 loop spans 17 amino acids. Germline V lookup: CDR1 MNHEY, CDR2 SVGAGI. Germline trimming cut 5 bases from V and 1 base from J; bases unmatched to any gene: 13.

The chain carries TRBV6-1 and TRBJ1-1; the D is unclear. This CDR3 has 15 residues. Germline V lookup: CDR1 MNHNS, CDR2 SASEGT. Trimming took 1 base from V and 2 from J, leaving 11 bases between them. The DNA of the CDR3 is TGTGCCAGCAGTGAAGAACCTTTAGACAACACTGAAGCTTTCTTT. Translated: CASSEEPLDNTEAFF.

The V gene is TRBV12-3 or TRBV12-4, the J gene TRBJ2-2, with 8 bases lining up with TRBD1. This CDR3 has 14 residues. V lost 6 bases to trimming and J lost 9 bases; unmatched junction nucleotides: 9. CDR3 residues: CASRPDRAARELFF. The CDR3 DNA follows: TGTGCCAGCAGACCGGACAGGGCTGCAAGGGAGCTGTTTTTT.

This rearrangement joins TRBV6-2 or TRBV6-3 to TRBJ1-1, with no clear D. Germline CDR1 is MNHEY and CDR2 is SVGEGT. Trimming shortened V by 8 bases and J by 0 bases, and 13 bases separated the two germline ends. CDR3 length: 14 amino acids. Here the CDR3 DNA reads TGTGCCAGCTTACCGGCGGCAATGAACACTGAAGCTTTCTTT. Translating it yields CASLPAAMNTEAFF.

V gene TRBV2 combines with J gene TRBJ1-2; no firm D call. The CDR3 contains 16 residues. V lost 2 bases and J 0 bases, leaving 13 bases between the germline ends. Looked up from germline, CDR1 is SNHLY and CDR2 is FYNNEI. The CDR3 loop reads CASSEISSSANYGYTF. As DNA, the CDR3 is TGTGCCAGCAGTGAAATAAGTTCCTCAGCTAACTATGGCTACACCTTC.

This clonotype was counted once. The chain recombines TRBV20-1 with TRBJ1-3; the D is unclear. V shed 4 bases and J shed 9 bases, with 16 bases lying between them. Looked up from germline, CDR1 is DFQATT and CDR2 is SNEGSKA (reference sequence). The CDR3 runs 13 residues. Here the CDR3 DNA reads TGCAGTGCTAAGGATTACTTACGAAGCACCATATATTTT. Protein product: CSAKDYLRSTIYF.

The table lists this clonotype with many counts. The genes are TRBV7-6 and TRBJ1-1, with 9 bases matching TRBD1. The CDR3 has 14 amino acids. V lost 2 bases, J lost 11 bases, and 9 bases stayed unmatched. Looked up from germline, CDR1 is SGHVS and CDR2 is FNYEAQ. CDR3 nucleotides: TGTGCCAGCAGCTTAAGCGGGACACAGGGGGCGGCTTTCTTT. Its translation is CASSLSGTQGAAFF.

This clonotype was seen at least ten times. The V and J genes are TRBV12-3 or TRBV12-4 and TRBJ1-5, with D perhaps TRBD1 (6 bases). V was shortened by 6 bases and J by 5 bases, with 11 bases between the two germline ends. This CDR3 has 13 amino acids. In nucleotides, the CDR3 is TGTGCCAGCAGACAGGGTTGGGATCAGCCCCAGCATTTT. This codes for CASRQGWDQPQHF.

This clonotype was found many times. The rearrangement joins TRBV20-1 to TRBJ2-7; 7 bases align to TRBD1. Germline V gene lookup returns CDR1 DFQATT and CDR2 SNEGSKA (reference sequence). Trimming cost V 6 bases and J 5 bases; bases outside gene matches: 13. The CDR3 is 14 residues long. As DNA, the CDR3 is TGCAGTGCAAAAGGGGCAGGGGGTTTCAACGAGCAGTACTTC. Its protein is CSAKGAGGFNEQYF.

This clonotype was seen at least ten times. The chain uses TRBV7-6 and TRBJ1-2, with unresolved D. Trimming took off 3 bases at V and 2 bases at J, with 13 bases between the two ends. The CDR3 totals 15 residues. Germline V gene sequence: CDR1 SGHVS, CDR2 FNYEAQ. CDR3 protein: CASSLEETPNYGYTF. The CDR3 DNA reads as TGTGCCAGCAGCTTGGAAGAGACCCCCAACTATGGCTACACCTTC.

This clonotype was picked up many times. The V call is TRBV6-6, the J call TRBJ1-1, with a possible D match to TRBD1 (5 bases). The CDR3 runs to 12 residues. V was cut by 4 bases and J by 8 bases, with 11 bases left in between. Germline V gene data show CDR1 as MNHNY and CDR2 as SVGAGI (reference sequence). In nucleotides, the CDR3 is TGTGCCAGCAGTTCCGGGGGGGGGGAAGCTTTCTTT. This gives the protein CASSSGGGEAFF.

In its sample, this clonotype was seen many times. V gene TRBV10-1 combines with J gene TRBJ2-5; D perhaps matches TRBD2 (5 bases). This CDR3 has 12 amino acids. Trimming cost V 6 bases and J 7 bases, with 12 bases left between them. Germline lookup yields CDR1 WNHNN and CDR2 SYGVQD (reference sequence). This CDR3 is CASSEGSGTQYF. For the CDR3, the DNA is TGCGCCAGCAGCGAGGGATCGGGGACCCAGTACTTC.

This clonotype came up many times. The J gene is TRBJ1-2, the V gene TRBV4-3; 8 bases line up with TRBD1. CDR1 and CDR2 (germline): LGHNA, YSLEER. The CDR3 length is 14 residues. V shed 3 bases, J shed 1 base, and the junction held 1 base outside the gene matches. The chain's CDR3 is CASSQTGVNYGYTF. CDR3 nucleotides: TGCGCCAGCAGCCAGACAGGGGTTAACTATGGCTACACCTTC.

The chain is built from TRBV5-1 and TRBJ1-1; 9 bases align to TRBD1. V gave up 5 bases and J gave up 1 base; unmatched junction bases: 6. This CDR3 contains 15 residues. CDR1 and CDR2 (germline): SGHRS, YFSETQ. The CDR3 is CASRSTGGQNTEAFF. CDR3 nucleotides: TGCGCCAGCAGGAGTACAGGGGGCCAGAACACTGAAGCTTTCTTT.

Many counts were recorded for this clonotype. A read error is possible here, since a much larger clone lies one base away. The rearrangement links TRBV28 to TRBJ1-1; 7 bases align to TRBD1. CDR1 and CDR2 (germline): MDHEN, SYDVKM. This CDR3 comprises 12 residues. J lost 7 bases, V lost 4 bases, and 3 bases had no gene match. In DNA, the CDR3 is TGTGCCAGCAGTTCCCGACAGGGTGAAGCTTTCTTT. This translates into CASSSRQGEAFF.